This is a list of T cell receptor beta chains from one sample in a study of T cell responses to AZD1222 COVID-19 vaccine. Here immunoSEQ multiplex PCR was the method, and the copy in TCRdb shows in-frame clones only, minus some. The repertoire holds 200,000 to 300,000 clones, with 93% as singletons. Specimen: peripheral blood, collected on day 0 of AZD1222 vaccination. The source of these receptors is an adult in good health. CDR3s include the opening cysteine and the closing phenylalanine or tryptophan. A D gene is named only where the DNA matches it firmly. A clone size is listed for some rows: how often the clone was seen (once, few, many), or a class if it is expanded.

CDR3 length: 14; D gene: TRBD1; clone size: -; V gene: TRBV18; J gene: TRBJ1-5; CDR3 DNA: TGTGCCAGCTCACCCGGACAGGCGGAGCAGCCCCAGCATTTT; CDR3 protein: CASSPGQAEQPQHF
CDR3 length: 15; D gene: -; clone size: -; V gene: TRBV5-8; J gene: TRBJ2-1; CDR3 DNA: TGTGCCAGCAGCTTGGTTGGGGGCTCCTACAATGAGCAGTTCTTC; CDR3 protein: CASSLVGGSYNEQFF
CDR3 length: 13; D gene: -; clone size: -; V gene: TRBV6-5; J gene: TRBJ1-2; CDR3 DNA: TGTGCCAGCACTCCCAGACAGAGCAGTGGCTACACCTTC; CDR3 protein: CASTPRQSSGYTF
CDR3 length: 12; D gene: -; clone size: -; V gene: TRBV6-5; J gene: TRBJ1-2; CDR3 DNA: TGTGCCAGCAGACAGGGTCAATATGGCTACACCTTC; CDR3 protein: CASRQGQYGYTF
CDR3 length: 13; D gene: -; clone size: -; V gene: TRBV18; J gene: TRBJ1-5; CDR3 DNA: TGTGCCAGCTCACCACAGGACAATCAGCCCCAGCATTTT; CDR3 protein: CASSPQDNQPQHF
CDR3 length: 15; D gene: -; clone size: -; V gene: TRBV5-8; J gene: TRBJ1-5; CDR3 DNA: TGTGCCAGCAGCTTCGGGGGGCTTAGCAATCAGCCCCAGCATTTT; CDR3 protein: CASSFGGLSNQPQHF
CDR3 length: 17; D gene: TRBD1; clone size: -; V gene: TRBV24-1; J gene: TRBJ2-2; CDR3 DNA: TGTGCCACCAGTGATTTGCGGACAGGTGGGAACACCGGGGAGCTGTTTTTT; CDR3 protein: CATSDLRTGGNTGELFF
CDR3 length: 16; D gene: -; clone size: -; V gene: TRBV27; J gene: TRBJ1-6; CDR3 DNA: TGTGCCAGCAGTTTTGAGGTTGCTCGGGGTAATTCACCCCTCCACTTT; CDR3 protein: CASSFEVARGNSPLHF
CDR3 length: 17; D gene: TRBD1; clone size: -; V gene: TRBV19; J gene: TRBJ2-7; CDR3 DNA: TGTGCCAGTAGTATCGTGGGACAGGGGAAGGGCCCCTACGAGCAGTACTTC; CDR3 protein: CASSIVGQGKGPYEQYF
CDR3 length: 14; D gene: -; clone size: -; V gene: TRBV30; J gene: TRBJ2-2; CDR3 DNA: TGTGCCTGGAGTCCGAAGCAGAACACCGGGGAGCTGTTTTTT; CDR3 protein: CAWSPKQNTGELFF
CDR3 length: 16; D gene: -; clone size: once; V gene: TRBV15; J gene: TRBJ2-6; CDR3 DNA: TGTGCCACCAGCAGGAGGGGGGGCTCTGGGGCCAACGTCCTGACTTTC; CDR3 protein: CATSRRGGSGANVLTF
CDR3 length: 14; D gene: TRBD1; clone size: -; V gene: TRBV6-5; J gene: TRBJ1-3; CDR3 DNA: TGTGCCAGCAGTCCAGACAGGGTGGGAAACACCATATATTTT; CDR3 protein: CASSPDRVGNTIYF
CDR3 length: 14; D gene: TRBD1; clone size: once; V gene: TRBV25-1; J gene: TRBJ2-7; CDR3 DNA: TGTGCCAGCAGACGGGACAGGGGAACCTACGAGCAGTACTTC; CDR3 protein: CASRRDRGTYEQYF
CDR3 length: 15; D gene: -; clone size: -; V gene: TRBV6-5; J gene: TRBJ1-3; CDR3 DNA: TGTGCCAGCAGTTCAGGACCCGAACGTGGAAACACCATATATTTT; CDR3 protein: CASSSGPERGNTIYF
CDR3 length: 12; D gene: -; clone size: -; V gene: TRBV25-1; J gene: TRBJ1-5; CDR3 DNA: TGTGCCAGCAGTGCTAACAATCAGCCCCAGCATTTT; CDR3 protein: CASSANNQPQHF
CDR3 length: 14; D gene: -; clone size: -; V gene: TRBV2; J gene: TRBJ2-7; CDR3 DNA: TGTGCCGGCTCATTTTCCCCGGGGCGGGTCGAGCAGTACTTC; CDR3 protein: CAGSFSPGRVEQYF
CDR3 length: 13; D gene: -; clone size: -; V gene: TRBV11-2; J gene: TRBJ2-5; CDR3 DNA: TGTGCCAGCAGCTTAGGCGTTTCAGAGACCCAGTACTTC; CDR3 protein: CASSLGVSETQYF
CDR3 length: 15; D gene: -; clone size: -; V gene: TRBV7-9; J gene: TRBJ1-2; CDR3 DNA: TGTGCCAGCAGCGTCGGTTCGGCGGACTTGGGTGGCTACACCTTC; CDR3 protein: CASSVGSADLGGYTF
CDR3 length: 14; D gene: -; clone size: -; V gene: TRBV7-9; J gene: TRBJ2-5; CDR3 DNA: TGTGCCAGCAGCCGAACCACAGGGAAAGAGACCCAGTACTTC; CDR3 protein: CASSRTTGKETQYF
CDR3 length: 14; D gene: TRBD1; clone size: -; V gene: TRBV6-2/TRBV6-3; J gene: TRBJ2-7; CDR3 DNA: TGTGCCAGCAGTTACCAGGGACAGAGCTTTAAGCAGTACTTC; CDR3 protein: CASSYQGQSFKQYF
CDR3 length: 12; D gene: -; clone size: -; V gene: TRBV12-3/TRBV12-4; J gene: TRBJ2-5; CDR3 DNA: TGTGCCAGCAGTGGGAACGGGGGGACCCAGTACTTC; CDR3 protein: CASSGNGGTQYF
CDR3 length: 15; D gene: -; clone size: -; V gene: TRBV28; J gene: TRBJ2-5; CDR3 DNA: TGTGCCAGCAGCCCCCGACAGGGAGGGCAAGAGACCCAGTACTTC; CDR3 protein: CASSPRQGGQETQYF
CDR3 length: 12; D gene: -; clone size: -; V gene: TRBV7-2; J gene: TRBJ1-6; CDR3 DNA: TGTGCCAGCAGCTCCAATAATTCACCCCTCCACTTT; CDR3 protein: CASSSNNSPLHF
CDR3 length: 18; D gene: TRBD2; clone size: -; V gene: TRBV6-2/TRBV6-3; J gene: TRBJ2-7; CDR3 DNA: TGTGCCAGCAGTTACTCTGTCTCGAAAGCGGGAGGGCCGTACGAGCAGTACTTC; CDR3 protein: CASSYSVSKAGGPYEQYF
CDR3 length: 16; D gene: TRBD2; clone size: -; V gene: TRBV7-2; J gene: TRBJ2-5; CDR3 DNA: TGTGCCAGCAGCGTCGGGACTACTCCCATCCAAGAGACCCAGTACTTC; CDR3 protein: CASSVGTTPIQETQYF
CDR3 length: 16; D gene: -; clone size: -; V gene: TRBV28; J gene: TRBJ1-6; CDR3 DNA: TGTGCCAGCAGCATCCCCGTAGAGGTTTATAATTCACCCCTCCACTTT; CDR3 protein: CASSIPVEVYNSPLHF
CDR3 length: 14; D gene: -; clone size: -; V gene: TRBV7-9; J gene: TRBJ2-7; CDR3 DNA: TGTGCCAGCAGCTTAGAAATTGGGGGGAATGAGCAGTACTTC; CDR3 protein: CASSLEIGGNEQYF
CDR3 length: 14; D gene: -; clone size: -; V gene: TRBV7-2; J gene: TRBJ2-7; CDR3 DNA: TGTGCCAGCAGCCGTACTCAGGGCCCTCTCGAGCAGTACTTC; CDR3 protein: CASSRTQGPLEQYF
CDR3 length: 14; D gene: TRBD1; clone size: -; V gene: TRBV28; J gene: TRBJ2-5; CDR3 DNA: TGTGCCAGCAGTTCAAGGGACAGGGAAGAGACCCAGTACTTC; CDR3 protein: CASSSRDREETQYF
CDR3 length: 14; D gene: -; clone size: -; V gene: TRBV28; J gene: TRBJ1-3; CDR3 DNA: TGTGCCAGCAGTTTCGGTAGTACTGGAAACACCATATATTTT; CDR3 protein: CASSFGSTGNTIYF
CDR3 length: 12; D gene: -; clone size: -; V gene: TRBV6-2/TRBV6-3; J gene: TRBJ1-1; CDR3 DNA: TGTGCCAGCAGTTCCATCGCTACTGAAGCTTTCTTT; CDR3 protein: CASSSIATEAFF